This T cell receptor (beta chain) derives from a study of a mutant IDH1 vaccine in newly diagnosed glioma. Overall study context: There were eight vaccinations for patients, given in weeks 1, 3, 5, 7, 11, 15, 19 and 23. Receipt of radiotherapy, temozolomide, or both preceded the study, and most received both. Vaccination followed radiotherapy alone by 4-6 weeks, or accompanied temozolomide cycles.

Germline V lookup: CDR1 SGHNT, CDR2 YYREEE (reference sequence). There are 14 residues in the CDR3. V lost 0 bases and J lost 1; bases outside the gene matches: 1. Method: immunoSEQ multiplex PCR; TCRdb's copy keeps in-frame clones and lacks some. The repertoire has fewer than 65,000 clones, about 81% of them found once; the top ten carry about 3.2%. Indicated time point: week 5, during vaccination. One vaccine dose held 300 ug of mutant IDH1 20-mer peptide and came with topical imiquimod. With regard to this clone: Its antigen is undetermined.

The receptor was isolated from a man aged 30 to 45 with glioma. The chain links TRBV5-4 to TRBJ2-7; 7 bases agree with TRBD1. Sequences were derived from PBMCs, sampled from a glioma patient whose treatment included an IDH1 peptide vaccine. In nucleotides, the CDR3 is TGTGCCAGCAGCTTGGACAGGGGATCCTACGAGCAGTACTTC. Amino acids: CASSLDRGSYEQYF.